This T cell receptor (beta chain) was captured in a study of siplizumab effects on memory and regulatory T cells. Study-level results: The authors did not confirm suppressive function in proliferating Tregs from siplizumab cultures. A small minority of alloreactive clones were mapped to unstimulated subsets.

Worth noting for this clone: Its antigen is not identified.

The assay was immunoSEQ multiplex PCR, and TCRdb's table has in-frame clones only and misses some. The sample lists about 100,000 clones; 75% to 95% were seen once. The material sequenced was CD4+ T cells sorted from blood. The receptor was isolated from a human donor in good health.

DNA of the CDR3: TGTGCCAGTAGAAACAGGGTCTTCCTGAACACTGAAGCTTTCTTT. It is translated as CASRNRVFLNTEAFF. This sequence joins TRBV19 and TRBJ1-1; a weak D match, TRBD1 (6 bases). Germline V gives CDR1 LNHDA, CDR2 SQIVND (reference sequence). V dropped 6 bases and J dropped 0 bases, with 14 bases sitting between them. The length of the CDR3 is 15 residues.